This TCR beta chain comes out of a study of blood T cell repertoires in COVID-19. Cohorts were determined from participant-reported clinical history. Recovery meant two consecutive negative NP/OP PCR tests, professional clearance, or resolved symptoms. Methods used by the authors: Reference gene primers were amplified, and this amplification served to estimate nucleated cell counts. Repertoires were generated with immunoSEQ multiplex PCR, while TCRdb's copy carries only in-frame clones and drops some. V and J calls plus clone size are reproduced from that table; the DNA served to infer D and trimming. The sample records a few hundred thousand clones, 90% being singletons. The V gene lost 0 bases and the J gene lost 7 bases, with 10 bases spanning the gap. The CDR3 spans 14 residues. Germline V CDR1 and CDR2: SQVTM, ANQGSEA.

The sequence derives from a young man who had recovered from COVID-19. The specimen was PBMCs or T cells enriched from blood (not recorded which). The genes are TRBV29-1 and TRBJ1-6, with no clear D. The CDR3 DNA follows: TGCAGCGTTGAAGATCGGGTAGTCAATTCACCCCTCCACTTT. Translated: CSVEDRVVNSPLHF.